The 27 T cell receptor beta chains given below trace back to one sample, sequenced in a study of T cells in Graves' hyperthyroidism and ophthalmopathy. What was amplified from RNA transcripts were TCR beta CDR3 regions. Carried out on the TCR CDR3, a first-round RT-PCR used the HTBI primer set. TCRdb passed the multiplex PCR reads through MiXCR, listing each CDR3 protein once. The profile shows some 650,000 distinct CDR3 sequences, 16% of them singletons. The sample was blood. Every receptor here comes from a woman aged 40 to 49 with Graves' ophthalmopathy.

The chain is built from TRBV3-1 and TRBJ1-3, with a tentative D call TRBD1 (5 bases). Germline V gives CDR1 LGHDT, CDR2 YNNKEL (reference sequence). Trimming took 0 bases from V and 4 from J, leaving 10 bases between them. The CDR3 has 15 amino acids. CDR3: CASSQEGGAGNTIYF. In nucleotides, the CDR3 is TGTGCCAGCAGCCAAGAGGGAGGGGCCGGAAACACCATATATTTT.

This clonotype was counted many times. The chain uses TRBV3-1 and TRBJ1-1; no reliable D call. Trimming removed 5 bases at V and 1 base at J, with 11 bases between. Per germline, CDR1 LGHDT and CDR2 YNNKEL (reference sequence). The CDR3 is made up of 14 amino acids. In nucleotides, the CDR3 is TGTGCCAGCAGCTCGACCCTCGGGAACACTGAAGCTTTCTTT. Encoded protein: CASSSTLGNTEAFF.

This clonotype was seen repeatedly, ten times or more. The chain couples TRBV5-4 to TRBJ1-6; perhaps TRBD1 as D (6 bases). Per the germline V gene, CDR1 is SGHNT and CDR2 is YYREEE (reference sequence). Trimming left V 5 bases short and J 6 bases short, with 18 bases between. The CDR3 loop spans 16 amino acids. CDR3 in amino acids: CASSPGGGGSNSPLHF. Written as DNA, the CDR3 is TGTGCCAGCAGTCCCGGCGGGGGGGGCTCTAATTCACCCCTCCACTTT.

This rearrangement joins TRBV5-4 to TRBJ2-1; 12 bases are shared with TRBD2. The CDR3 runs 16 residues. Germline V gene data show CDR1 as SGHNT and CDR2 as YYREEE (reference sequence). The junction had 5 bases not matched to a gene; V was cut back by 4 bases and J by 3 bases. CDR3: CASSRTSGDLYNEQFF. In DNA, the CDR3 is TGTGCCAGCAGCCGGACTAGCGGGGACCTCTACAATGAGCAGTTCTTC.

The sample holds a few counts of this clonotype. The chain employs TRBV2 and TRBJ2-2; D is possibly TRBD2 (7 bases). Germline V gene sequence: CDR1 SNHLY, CDR2 FYNNEI. V was shortened by 5 bases and J by 6 bases, with 16 bases between the two germline ends. CDR3 length: 15 residues. CDR3 in amino acids: CASSFGGGVAGELFF. CDR3 DNA sequence: TGTGCCAGCAGTTTTGGGGGGGGCGTCGCCGGGGAGCTGTTTTTT.

The CDR3 DNA reads as TGTGCCAGCAGCTTGGGACTAGCGGGACTTTACAATGAGCAGTACTTC. Protein sequence: CASSLGLAGLYNEQYF. This sequence joins TRBV11-2 and TRBJ2-1; 13 nucleotides align to TRBD2. The tail of the sequence fits TRBJ2-7 better, so the J call may be wrong. The germline gives CDR1 SGHAT, CDR2 FQNNGV. The CDR3 length is 16 residues.

This clonotype was observed many times. The chain joins TRBV7-8 to TRBJ2-7, with 8 bases aligning to TRBD1. The CDR3 sequence is 14 residues long. After removal of 3 bases from V and 7 bases from J, the junction contained 8 bases not matched to a gene. CDR1 and CDR2 from the germline V gene are SGHVS and FQNEAQ. The CDR3 nucleotides read TGTGCCAGCAGCTTTTACCAGGGGGCGCGGGAGCAGTACTTC. Encoded protein: CASSFYQGAREQYF.

The genes are TRBV10-3 and TRBJ2-3; maybe TRBD1 (8 bases). This CDR3 region has 15 residues. Trimming pared 4 bases from V and 2 bases from J, leaving 13 bases between. The germline V gene encodes CDR1 ENHRY and CDR2 SYGVKD. CDR3 nucleotide sequence: TGTGCCATCAGTGTACAGGGGGACTACACAGATACGCAGTATTTT. This codes for CAISVQGDYTDTQYF.

There are many counts of this clonotype. This rearrangement joins TRBV3-1 to TRBJ1-2; 8 nucleotides line up with TRBD1. Germline assignment: CDR1 LGHDT and CDR2 YNNKEL (reference sequence). The CDR3 is 14 residues long. Trimming removed 6 bases from V and 7 bases from J; junction bases left unmatched: 10. CDR3 nucleotide sequence: TGTGCCAGCAGTCCCCGATCAGGGGGCGGTGGCTACACCTTC. Its translation: CASSPRSGGGGYTF.

In its sample, this clonotype was seen many times. J is TRBJ2-3 and V is TRBV28; D uncertain. The V gene lost 3 bases and the J gene lost 2 bases, with 21 bases spanning the gap. The CDR3 is 18 residues long. Germline CDR1 and CDR2: MDHEN and SYDVKM. DNA for the CDR3: TGTGCCAGCAGTTTGATTGAAGGGAAGTCCCCAAACACAGATACGCAGTATTTT. Translated: CASSLIEGKSPNTDTQYF.

At least ten counts were recorded for this clonotype. The CDR3 nucleotides read TGTGCCAGCAGCCGCAAAACTAGCGGGACTTACAATGAGCAGTTCTTC. Translated, it gives CASSRKTSGTYNEQFF. V is TRBV3-1 and J is TRBJ2-1, with 10 nucleotides matching TRBD2. Per germline, CDR1 LGHDT and CDR2 YNNKEL (reference sequence). The CDR3 runs 16 residues. After removal of 4 bases from V and 4 bases from J, the junction contained 7 bases not matched to a gene.

The rearrangement joins TRBV20-1 to TRBJ2-5; 10 bases fit TRBD1. The V gene's germline CDR1 is DFQATT and CDR2 SNEGSKA (reference sequence). V gave up 6 bases and J gave up 3 bases; unmatched junction bases: 4. The CDR3 length is 13 residues. The DNA of the CDR3 is TGCAGTGCCCCGGGGACAGGGGAAGAGACCCAGTACTTC. Its translation: CSAPGTGEETQYF.

The chain links TRBV27 to TRBJ1-2; 8 bases agree with TRBD1. The junction had 5 bases not matched to a gene; V was cut back by 3 bases and J by 11 bases. Germline V gene data show CDR1 as MNHEY and CDR2 as SMNVEV (reference sequence). The CDR3 extends over 12 amino acids. The CDR3 DNA reads TGTGCCAGCAGTTTCCCAGGGGGCGCTTACACCTTC. It translates to CASSFPGGAYTF.

The rearrangement links TRBV6-1 to TRBJ1-2; a weak D match, TRBD1 (5 bases). Germline V CDR1 and CDR2: MNHNS, SASEGT. The V end was cut by 3 bases, the J end by 0 bases, with 11 bases between. The CDR3 sequence is 15 residues long. Here the CDR3 DNA reads TGTGCCAGCAGTGAGGGCAGGGCTTCTAACTATGGCTACACCTTC. It codes for CASSEGRASNYGYTF.

There are many counts of this clonotype. This chain links TRBV18 with TRBJ2-5; no firm D call. The CDR3 sequence is 12 residues long. In germline, CDR1 is KGHSH, CDR2 LQKENI. The V end lost 6 bases, the J end lost 11 bases, and 16 bases lay between the germline ends. The CDR3 region is CASSLAARSQYF. CDR3 bases: TGTGCCAGCTCCCTTGCGGCCCGGTCACAGTACTTC.

The sample holds many counts of this clonotype. The chain has TRBV2 and TRBJ1-1; D is uncertain. The germline CDR1 and CDR2 sequences are SNHLY and FYNNEI. V lost 6 bases, J lost 2 bases, and 7 bases lay in between. This CDR3 spans 12 amino acids. The CDR3 nucleotides are TGTGCCAGCAGGAGCGTTAACACTGAAGCTTTCTTT. Encoded protein: CASRSVNTEAFF.

This clonotype has only a few counts. The V gene is TRBV25-1, the J gene TRBJ2-3, with 9 bases that match TRBD1. The J segment lost 7 bases and the V segment lost 5 bases, leaving 7 bases of the junction unmatched. The CDR3 is 14 residues long. The germline gives CDR1 MGHDK, CDR2 SYGVNS. The CDR3 loop is CASSRDRALHTQYF. The CDR3 coding sequence is TGTGCCAGCAGTCGGGACAGGGCCCTCCATACGCAGTATTTT. Together with reference TRBV25-1 and TRBJ2-3, the CDR3 gives the full variable domain: EADIYQTPRYLVIGTGKKITLECSQTMGHDKMYWYQQDPGMELHLIHYSYGVNSTEKGDLSSESTVSRIRTEHFPLTLESARPSHTSQYLCASSRDRALHTQYFGPGTRLTVL.

This clonotype was found many times. This sequence joins TRBV5-1 and TRBJ1-1; a possible D gene is TRBD1 (5 bases). Looked up from germline, CDR1 is SGHRS and CDR2 is YFSETQ. The V end was cut by 4 bases, the J end by 5 bases, with 18 bases between. CDR3 length: 15 residues. As DNA, the CDR3 is TGCGCCAGCAGCCCCCGGGACGGCAGCGGGACTGAAGCTTTCTTT. Translation: CASSPRDGSGTEAFF.

This clonotype was seen a handful of times. The chain employs TRBV7-9 and TRBJ1-1; 10 bases are a match to TRBD1. From germline, CDR1 is SEHNR and CDR2 FQNEAQ (reference sequence). The CDR3 sequence is 16 residues long. Losses at the gene ends were 5 bases for V and 6 bases for J; bases not matched to a gene: 12. The CDR3 region has the DNA TGTGCCAGCAGCACCTTGGACAGGGGGGAAGGTCCTGAAGCTTTCTTT. This sequence encodes CASSTLDRGEGPEAFF.

V gene TRBV11-2 combines with J gene TRBJ2-6, with 8 bases aligning to TRBD1. The V gene end was trimmed by 5 bases and the J gene end by 0 bases; junction bases not matched to a gene: 6. The CDR3 is 17 amino acids. Germline V CDR1 and CDR2: SGHAT, FQNNGV. In DNA, the CDR3 is TGTGCCAGCAGCCCTCCAGGGGGCCCCTCTGGGGCCAACGTCCTGACTTTC. Its protein product is CASSPPGGPSGANVLTF. Complete variable domain (other parts from reference TRBV11-2 and TRBJ2-6): EAGVAQSPRYKIIEKRQSVAFWCNPISGHATLYWYQQILGQGPKLLIQFQNNGVVDDSQLPKDRFSAERLKGVDSTLKIQPAKLEDSAVYLCASSPPGGPSGANVLTFGAGSRLTVL.

This clonotype has more than one count but fewer than ten. This chain connects TRBV19 to TRBJ2-2; 8 bases fit TRBD2. CDR1 is LNHDA, CDR2 SQIVND, per germline (reference sequence). J gave up 0 bases and V 9 bases, and 6 bases lay outside the gene matches. CDR3 length: 15 residues. The CDR3 here is CASTPGLANTGELFF. Written as DNA, the CDR3 is TGTGCCAGCACACCGGGACTAGCGAACACCGGGGAGCTGTTTTTT.

The chain employs TRBV11-2 and TRBJ1-2; a weak D match, TRBD1 (6 bases). Per germline, CDR1 SGHAT and CDR2 FQNNGV. Trimming stripped 5 bases from V and 0 bases from J, with 19 bases between. This CDR3 region has 17 residues. Here the CDR3 DNA reads TGTGCCAGCAGCCCTACCGGGGGCCGCTTTACTAACTATGGCTACACCTTC. This sequence encodes CASSPTGGRFTNYGYTF.

The chain employs TRBV12-3 or TRBV12-4 and TRBJ2-7; 8 bases are shared with TRBD1. V was pared by 3 bases and J by 5 bases, with 12 bases of the junction left unmatched. The CDR3 covers 16 residues. This CDR3 reads CASSFGTSGQGHEQYF. The DNA for the CDR3 is TGTGCCAGCAGTTTTGGTACCTCAGGACAGGGTCACGAGCAGTACTTC.

V usage is TRBV15 and J usage is TRBJ1-5; maybe TRBD1 (5 bases). CDR1 LNHNV and CDR2 YYDKDF come from the germline V gene (reference sequence). The V end was cut by 2 bases, the J end by 9 bases, with 11 bases between. The CDR3 runs to 13 residues. CDR3: CATSRLGGGPQHF. DNA of the CDR3: TGTGCCACCAGCAGACTGGGCGGGGGGCCCCAGCATTTT.

This clonotype was seen at least ten times. The V gene is TRBV2, the J gene TRBJ1-6; D is possibly TRBD1 (5 bases). Per germline, CDR1 SNHLY and CDR2 FYNNEI. V lost 9 bases and J 7 bases, leaving 13 bases between the germline ends. This CDR3 spans 13 amino acids. In nucleotides, the CDR3 is TGTGCCAGTGTAGTGACAGAGAATTCACCCCTCCACTTT. As protein: CASVVTENSPLHF.

The J gene is TRBJ2-6, the V gene TRBV12-3 or TRBV12-4; D is unclear. Trimming took 4 bases from V and 0 from J, leaving 4 bases between them. The CDR3 has 14 residues. The CDR3 region has the DNA TGTGCCAGCAGTTCTATCTCTGGGGCCAACGTCCTGACTTTC. Translating it yields CASSSISGANVLTF.

This clonotype was seen a handful of times. The V call is TRBV7-9, the J call TRBJ1-2; tentative D call: TRBD1 (5 bases). CDR1 is SEHNR, CDR2 FQNEAQ, per germline (reference sequence). V gave up 2 bases and J gave up 7 bases, with 17 bases separating them. The CDR3 contains 15 residues. The CDR3 here is CASSLSGTDPSGYTF. The CDR3 bases are TGTGCCAGCAGCTTAAGCGGGACGGATCCTTCTGGCTACACCTTC.